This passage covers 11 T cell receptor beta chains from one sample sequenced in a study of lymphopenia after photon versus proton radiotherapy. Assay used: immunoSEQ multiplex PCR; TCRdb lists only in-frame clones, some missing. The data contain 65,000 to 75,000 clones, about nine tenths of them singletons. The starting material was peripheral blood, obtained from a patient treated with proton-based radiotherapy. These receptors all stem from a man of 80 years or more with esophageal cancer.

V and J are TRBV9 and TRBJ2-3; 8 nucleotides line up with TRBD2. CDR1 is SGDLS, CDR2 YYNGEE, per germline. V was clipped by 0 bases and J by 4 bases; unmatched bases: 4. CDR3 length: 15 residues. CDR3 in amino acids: CASSVEVGGADTQYF. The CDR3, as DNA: TGTGCCAGCAGCGTAGAGGTCGGGGGGGCAGATACGCAGTATTTT. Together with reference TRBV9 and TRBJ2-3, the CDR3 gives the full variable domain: DSGVTQTPKHLITATGQRVTLRCSPRSGDLSVYWYQQSLDQGLQFLIQYYNGEERAKGNILERFSAQQFPDLHSELNLSSLELGDSALYFCASSVEVGGADTQYFGPGTRLTVL.

The CDR3, as DNA: TGTGCCAGCAGCATCTTCGGGGAGGCTAACTATGGCTACACCTTC. Protein sequence: CASSIFGEANYGYTF. The genes are TRBV21-1 and TRBJ1-2. TRBV21-1 has pseudogene status. The CDR3 spans 15 residues.

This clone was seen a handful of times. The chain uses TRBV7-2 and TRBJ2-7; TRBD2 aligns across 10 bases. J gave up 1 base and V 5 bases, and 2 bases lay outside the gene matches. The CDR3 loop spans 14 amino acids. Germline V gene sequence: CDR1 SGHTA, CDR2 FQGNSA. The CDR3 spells CASSPSGGSYEQYF. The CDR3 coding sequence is TGTGCCAGCAGCCCTAGCGGGGGTTCCTACGAGCAGTACTTC.

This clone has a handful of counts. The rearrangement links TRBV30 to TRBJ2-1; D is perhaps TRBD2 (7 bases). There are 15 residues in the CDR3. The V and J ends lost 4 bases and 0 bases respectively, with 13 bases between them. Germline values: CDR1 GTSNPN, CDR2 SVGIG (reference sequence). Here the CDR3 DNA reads TGTGCCTGGAAGGGGGGGCCCACCTCCTACAATGAGCAGTTCTTC. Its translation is CAWKGGPTSYNEQFF. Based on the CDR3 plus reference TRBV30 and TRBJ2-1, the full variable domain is SQTIHQWPATLVQPVGSPLSLECTVEGTSNPNLYWYRQAAGRGLQLLFYSVGIGQISSEVPQNLSASRPQDRQFILSSKKLLLSDSGFYLCAWKGGPTSYNEQFFGPGTRLTVL.

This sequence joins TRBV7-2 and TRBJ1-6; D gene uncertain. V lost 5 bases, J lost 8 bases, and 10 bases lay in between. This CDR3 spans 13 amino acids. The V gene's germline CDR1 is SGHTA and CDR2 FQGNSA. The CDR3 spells CASSLQADSPLHF. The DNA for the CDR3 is TGTGCCAGCAGCCTCCAAGCGGATTCACCCCTCCACTTT. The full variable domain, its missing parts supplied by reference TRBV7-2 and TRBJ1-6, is GAGVSQSPSNKVTEKGKDVELRCDPISGHTALYWYRQSLGQGLEFLIYFQGNSAPDKSGLPSDRFSAERTGGSVSTLTIQRTQQEDSAVYLCASSLQADSPLHFGNGTRLTVT.

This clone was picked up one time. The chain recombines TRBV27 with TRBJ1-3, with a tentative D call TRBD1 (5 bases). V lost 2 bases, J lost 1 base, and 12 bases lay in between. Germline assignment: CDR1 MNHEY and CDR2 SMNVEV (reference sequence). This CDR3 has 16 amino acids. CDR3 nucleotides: TGTGCCAGCAGTTTAGGGGGGGGGTTTTCTGGAAACACCATATATTTT. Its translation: CASSLGGGFSGNTIYF.

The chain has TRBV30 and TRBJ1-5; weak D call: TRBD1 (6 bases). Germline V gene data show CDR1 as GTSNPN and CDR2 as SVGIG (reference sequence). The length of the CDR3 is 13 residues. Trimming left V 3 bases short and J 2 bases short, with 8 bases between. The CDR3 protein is CAWSRTGNQPQHF. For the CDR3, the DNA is TGTGCCTGGAGCCGGACAGGCAATCAGCCCCAGCATTTT.

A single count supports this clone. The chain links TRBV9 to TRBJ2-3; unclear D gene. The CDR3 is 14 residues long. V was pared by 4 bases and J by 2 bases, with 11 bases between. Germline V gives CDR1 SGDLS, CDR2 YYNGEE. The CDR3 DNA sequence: TGTGCCAGCAGCTTCGGGCCGTCCACAGATACGCAGTATTTT. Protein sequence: CASSFGPSTDTQYF. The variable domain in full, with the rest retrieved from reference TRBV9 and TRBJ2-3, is DSGVTQTPKHLITATGQRVTLRCSPRSGDLSVYWYQQSLDQGLQFLIQYYNGEERAKGNILERFSAQQFPDLHSELNLSSLELGDSALYFCASSFGPSTDTQYFGPGTRLTVL.

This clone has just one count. DNA of the CDR3: TGTGCCAGCAGTTACGTTGCAGGGACCTACGAGCAGTACTTC. This translates into CASSYVAGTYEQYF. This chain links TRBV6-6 with TRBJ2-7, with D perhaps TRBD1 (5 bases). The ends were cut back, 2 bases at V and 2 bases at J, with 10 bases in the middle. The CDR3 runs to 14 residues. Per germline, CDR1 MNHNY and CDR2 SVGAGI (reference sequence).

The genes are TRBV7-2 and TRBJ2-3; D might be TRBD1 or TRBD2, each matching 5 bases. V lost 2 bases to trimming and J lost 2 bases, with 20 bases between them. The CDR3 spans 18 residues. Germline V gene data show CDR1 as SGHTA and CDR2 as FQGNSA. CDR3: CASSLRWAGTLNTDTQYF. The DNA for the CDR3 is TGTGCCAGCAGCTTAAGATGGGCCGGGACCCTGAACACAGATACGCAGTATTTT.

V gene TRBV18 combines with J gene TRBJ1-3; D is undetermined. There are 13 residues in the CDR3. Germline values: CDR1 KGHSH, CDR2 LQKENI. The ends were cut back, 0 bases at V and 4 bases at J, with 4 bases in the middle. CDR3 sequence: CASSPPMGNTIYF. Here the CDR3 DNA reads TGTGCCAGCTCACCACCGATGGGAAACACCATATATTTT.